This T cell receptor (beta chain) emerged from a study of stem cell transplantation in POMP-related autoinflammatory disease (dated by TCRdb to the early 2020s). With regard to the full study: According to the study's hypothesis, the TRB repertoire gets skewed because defective thymoproteasomes impair MHC class I-dependent CD8+ T-cell differentiation and positive selection. Before transplant, CD4+ naive T-cell skewing, low CD8+ T-cell proportions, and reduced T-cell cytokine secretion were observed in patients. To find out how POMP deficiency affects T-cell receptor beta repertoire diversity and CDR3 characteristics, high-throughput TRB sequencing was used. Through one year post-transplant, neutrophils and platelets showed 100% donor engraftment on DNA chimerism analysis. Overall study outcomes, separate from this receptor: A restricted number of unique TRB V-J gene pairings was observed in PRAID patients. PRAID patients trended toward lower TRB diversity and higher clonality across all analyzed T-cell subsets. The trend toward lower diversity and increased clonality in PRAID patients was statistically significant only for regulatory T cells.

Sample time point, as interpreted from the label and publication: after hematopoietic stem cell transplant. PRAID was characterized by prominent immunodeficiency alongside autoinflammation. Before TRB sequencing, T-cell subsets (conventional T cells, CD8+ T cells, regulatory T cells, T follicular helper cells) were sorted. As regards this clone: Its antigen specificity is not known. Nothing much larger sits one base from this clone, and base qualities are not available.

Library preparation employed the immunoSEQ multiplex PCR assay. For the original study's pipeline: Shannon entropy, which takes clonal size distribution into account, was used to quantify repertoire diversity. The Gini-Simpson index (Simpson_1-D) was used to measure inequality in clonotype distribution. TCRdb mirrors the immuneACCESS table, restricted to in-frame sequences. Some clones are absent from its copies; in checked studies, under half trace to an unresolved V gene, and the reason for the others is unknown. V and J calls and clone size are copied from that table; D and trimming were computed from the DNA. Recorded for this sample are 68,000 or so clones; more than 75% of them occurred a single time. The ten largest clonotypes hold about 0.7% of the sample. CDR3 length: 18 amino acids, cysteine to phenylalanine. Of all the DNA, just the CDR3 is kept, 54 bases in frame from base 1. Via the germline V gene, CDR1 is KGHSH and CDR2 LQKENI. The junction shows trimming of 0 bases on V and 4 bases on J, plus 19 bases between the germline ends.

This clonotype was obtained from a human patient with POMP-related autoinflammation and immune dysregulation (PRAID). Donor T cells from the graft may be present among the T cells after a transplant. Recombination connected TRBV18 to TRBJ1-3, with TRBD1 tentatively as D gene (5 bases match). Sequencing was performed on CD4+ T cells from PBMCs, taken after stem cell transplantation. The DNA sequence follows: TGTGCCAGCTCACCACCCTTACCCGTGCAGGGTTACGGAAACACCATATATTTT. This yields the protein CASSPPLPVQGYGNTIYF.